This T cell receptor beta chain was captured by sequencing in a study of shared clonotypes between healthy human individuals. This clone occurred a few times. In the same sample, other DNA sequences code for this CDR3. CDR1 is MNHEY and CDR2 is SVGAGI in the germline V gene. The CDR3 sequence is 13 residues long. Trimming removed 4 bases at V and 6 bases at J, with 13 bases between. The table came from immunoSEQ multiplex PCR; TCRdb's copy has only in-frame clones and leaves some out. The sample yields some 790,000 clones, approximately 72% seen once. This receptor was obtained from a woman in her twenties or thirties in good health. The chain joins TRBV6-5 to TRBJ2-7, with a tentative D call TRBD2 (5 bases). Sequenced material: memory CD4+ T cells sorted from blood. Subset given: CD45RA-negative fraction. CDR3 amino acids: CASSSGLLGEQYF. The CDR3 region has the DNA TGTGCCAGCAGTTCCGGACTGTTGGGCGAGCAGTACTTC.